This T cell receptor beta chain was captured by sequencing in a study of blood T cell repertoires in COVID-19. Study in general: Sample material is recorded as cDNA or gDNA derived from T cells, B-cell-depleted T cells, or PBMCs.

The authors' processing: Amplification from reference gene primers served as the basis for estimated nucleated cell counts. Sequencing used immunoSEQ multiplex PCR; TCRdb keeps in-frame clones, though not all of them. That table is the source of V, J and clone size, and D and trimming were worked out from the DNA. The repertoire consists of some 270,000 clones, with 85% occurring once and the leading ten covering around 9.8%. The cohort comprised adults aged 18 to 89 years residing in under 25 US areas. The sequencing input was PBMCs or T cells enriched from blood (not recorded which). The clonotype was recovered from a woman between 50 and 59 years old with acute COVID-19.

DNA for the CDR3: TGTGCCAGCAGCCAGGAGTTGGGTTTAGGATTTGGCTACACCTTC. It translates to CASSQELGLGFGYTF. The chain couples TRBV14 to TRBJ1-2; D gene unclear. The CDR3 runs 15 residues. V shed 3 bases and J shed 7 bases, with 18 bases lying between them. The germline gives CDR1 SGHDN, CDR2 FVKESK.